This T cell receptor beta chain was found in a study of T-cell memory formation after mild COVID-19. One entry per CDR3 protein results from TCRdb running MiXCR on the 5' RACE reads. The table shows about 320,000 distinct CDR3 sequences, with approximately 14% occurring only once. CDR3 size: 13 residues. Between the trimmed V and J ends, which lost 6 bases and 5 bases, there was a span of 10 bases. Germline values: CDR1 ENHRY, CDR2 SYGVKD. This clonotype appeared many times. Sequencing was carried out using PBMCs or a T cell subset sorted from them (not recorded which). V usage is TRBV10-3 and J usage is TRBJ1-4; D possibly corresponds to TRBD1 (6 bases). The sequence was obtained from a man younger than 35 who had mild COVID-19 (a few samples of this study predate the infection). Cell type and time point are not known. Here the CDR3 DNA reads TGTGCCATCAGACGGGACACAAATGAAAAACTGTTTTTT. This sequence encodes CAIRRDTNEKLFF.